The 17 T cell receptor beta chains reported below all come from one sample, sequenced in a study of cytomegalovirus exposure and HLA in healthy donors. The PCR used 60 Vbeta and 13 Jbeta primers. TCRdb keeps only in-frame clones here, not all; method: immunoSEQ multiplex PCR. The sample contains around 150,000 clones, 76% of which appear only once. The sequenced sample consisted of PBMCs. These TCRs come from a man aged 35 to 55 in good health and CMV-seronegative.

The rearrangement links TRBV11-3 to TRBJ2-1, with 9 positions matching TRBD2. With 0 bases clipped from V and 2 bases from J, the junction kept 2 bases outside the gene matches. Germline values: CDR1 SGHNT, CDR2 YENEEA. CDR3 length equals 16 residues. The CDR3 spells CASSLEGGGAYNEQFF. The DNA of the CDR3 is TGTGCCAGCAGCTTAGAGGGCGGGGGGGCCTACAATGAGCAGTTCTTC.

The chain uses TRBV4-1 and TRBJ2-3, with TRBD2 identical over 11 bases. V lost 4 bases to trimming and J lost 6 bases; unmatched junction nucleotides: 3. This CDR3 region has 14 residues. CDR1 is MGHRA, CDR2 YSYEKL, per germline. This chain's CDR3 is CASSLAGGHDTQYF. CDR3 in DNA: TGCGCCAGCAGCCTAGCGGGGGGGCATGATACGCAGTATTTT.

V is TRBV28 and J is TRBJ2-5; TRBD2 aligns across 11 bases. CDR1 MDHEN and CDR2 SYDVKM come from the germline V gene. The CDR3 totals 15 residues. V gave up 2 bases and J gave up 5 bases; unmatched junction bases: 4. The CDR3 DNA is TGTGCCAGCAGTTTAACTAGCGGGGGTTCTGAGACCCAGTACTTC. Residues: CASSLTSGGSETQYF.

CDR3 sequence (DNA): TGTGCCAGCAGTCCACGCTCAGTTTTAGCGGGAGTGGCCGGGGAGCTGTTTTTT. Its translation is CASSPRSVLAGVAGELFF. This chain joins TRBV28 and TRBJ2-2, with 9 nucleotides matching TRBD2. Germline assignment: CDR1 MDHEN and CDR2 SYDVKM. Trimming removed 5 bases from V and 6 bases from J; junction bases left unmatched: 16. The CDR3 is 18 residues long.

The chain couples TRBV11-3 to TRBJ2-1; D is undetermined. Trimming left V 0 bases short and J 8 bases short, with 8 bases between. This CDR3 is 13 amino acids long. Germline V gives CDR1 SGHNT, CDR2 YENEEA. The DNA for the CDR3 is TGTGCCAGCAGCTTAGACCCAATCCATGAGCAGTTCTTC. Its translation is CASSLDPIHEQFF.

This chain joins TRBV29-1 and TRBJ2-7, with TRBD1 matching over 11 bases. The germline CDR1 and CDR2 sequences are SQVTM and ANQGSEA. The CDR3 spans 13 residues. Unmatched junction bases numbered 4, after V lost 6 bases and J lost 3 bases. The CDR3 is CSVGGTGGYEQYF. In nucleotides, the CDR3 is TGCAGCGTAGGTGGGACAGGGGGCTACGAGCAGTACTTC.

This clone has a single count. The chain combines TRBV4-1 with TRBJ2-5; 9 bases match TRBD1. The V and J ends lost 6 bases and 9 bases, in that order; junction bases with no gene match: 11. Looked up from germline, CDR1 is MGHRA and CDR2 is YSYEKL. This CDR3 is 14 amino acids long. CDR3 loop: CASSPGTGNGAQYF. CDR3 DNA sequence: TGCGCCAGCAGTCCCGGGACAGGGAACGGGGCCCAGTACTTC.

This clone was detected only a few times. The chain employs TRBV11-2 and TRBJ2-7, with D possibly matching TRBD2 (5 bases). Trimming took off 0 bases at V and 1 base at J, with 16 bases between the two ends. CDR1 and CDR2 from the germline V gene are SGHAT and FQNNGV. The CDR3 has 17 residues. The CDR3 sequence is CASSLEVPGRGSYEQYF. CDR3 nucleotides: TGTGCCAGCAGCTTAGAGGTGCCAGGCCGGGGTTCCTACGAGCAGTACTTC.

This clone was observed a few times. The CDR3: CASSYSTGALETQYF. In DNA, the CDR3 is TGTGCCAGCAGTTACTCGACAGGGGCCTTAGAGACCCAGTACTTC. The genes are TRBV6-5 and TRBJ2-5; 8 positions agree with TRBD1. CDR1 and CDR2 (germline): MNHEY, SVGAGI. Germline trimming cut 0 bases from V and 4 bases from J; bases unmatched to any gene: 4. The CDR3 contains 15 residues.

This chain connects TRBV6-5 to TRBJ2-5; the D gene is possibly TRBD2 (5 bases). The J call may be incorrect, as the DNA end agrees better with TRBJ2-7. The CDR3 is 15 residues long. Germline V CDR1 and CDR2: MNHEY, SVGAGI. In DNA, the CDR3 is TGTGCCAGCAGTTACTCGGCGGGTAGCTCCTACGAGCAGTACTTC. Protein product: CASSYSAGSSYEQYF.

The rearrangement joins TRBV25-1 to TRBJ2-1, with 10 bases matching TRBD1. J was trimmed by 3 bases and V by 2 bases; bases with no gene match: 4. The CDR3 is 16 amino acids. Germline V CDR1 and CDR2: MGHDK, SYGVNS. CDR3 residues: CASSEIRTGGYNEQFF. The CDR3 DNA reads TGTGCCAGCAGTGAAATCAGGACAGGGGGCTACAATGAGCAGTTCTTC.

Notes on this clone: One junction end disagrees with the germline gene, perhaps due to a read error. This CDR3 is also generated by other DNA sequences in the sample. The V call is TRBV5-4, the J call TRBJ2-7, with D tentatively TRBD2 (5 bases). The CDR3 is made up of 14 amino acids. Germline values: CDR1 SGHNT, CDR2 YYREEE (reference sequence). CDR3 amino acids: CASSQTNGDYEQYF. The CDR3 region has the DNA TGCGCCAGCAGCCAAACAAACGGGGACTACGAGCAGTACTTC.

This chain joins TRBV28 and TRBJ2-1; 13 bases line up with TRBD2. After removal of 4 bases from V and 0 bases from J, the junction contained 12 bases not matched to a gene. CDR3 length: 20 amino acids. Per germline, CDR1 MDHEN and CDR2 SYDVKM. The CDR3 sequence is CASSSPRTSGRVSSYNEQFF. DNA for the CDR3: TGTGCCAGCAGTTCCCCGCGAACTAGCGGGAGGGTTAGCTCCTACAATGAGCAGTTCTTC.

The V gene is TRBV30, the J gene TRBJ1-5, with TRBD1 matching over 7 bases. Germline loops: CDR1 GTSNPN, CDR2 SVGIG (reference sequence). V shed 3 bases and J 7 bases; nucleotides not matched to a gene: 9. This CDR3 is 14 amino acids long. CDR3 region: CAWRGTGAGQPQHF. The CDR3 coding sequence is TGTGCCTGGAGGGGAACAGGGGCTGGACAGCCCCAGCATTTT.

This clone was counted a single time. V usage is TRBV6-5 and J usage is TRBJ1-2, with TRBD1 matching 10 bases. Germline loops: CDR1 MNHEY, CDR2 SVGAGI. The trim removed 5 bases at V and 10 bases at J, leaving 10 bases unmatched. This CDR3 spans 14 amino acids. The CDR3 nucleotides read TGTGCCAGCAGTAAATTGTCCGGGACAGGGGACTACACCTTC. It translates to CASSKLSGTGDYTF.

This clone was found a few times. One end of the junction does not line up with germline, which may come from a read error. The chain couples TRBV7-9 to TRBJ2-1; 10 bases fit TRBD2. This CDR3 region has 11 residues. From germline, CDR1 is SEHNR and CDR2 FQNEAQ (reference sequence). CDR3 amino acids: CSSELAGKQFF. The CDR3 DNA is TGTTCCAGCGAACTAGCGGGAAAGCAGTTCTTC.

This chain joins TRBV27 and TRBJ2-3; the match to TRBD2 covers 11 bases. The CDR3 is 15 amino acids. J gave up 5 bases and V 5 bases, and 6 bases lay outside the gene matches. Germline CDR1 reads MNHEY; CDR2 reads SMNVEV (reference sequence). The DNA for the CDR3 is TGTGCCAGCAGTGCCTCCGGGACTAGCGGAGATACGCAGTATTTT. It yields the protein CASSASGTSGDTQYF.